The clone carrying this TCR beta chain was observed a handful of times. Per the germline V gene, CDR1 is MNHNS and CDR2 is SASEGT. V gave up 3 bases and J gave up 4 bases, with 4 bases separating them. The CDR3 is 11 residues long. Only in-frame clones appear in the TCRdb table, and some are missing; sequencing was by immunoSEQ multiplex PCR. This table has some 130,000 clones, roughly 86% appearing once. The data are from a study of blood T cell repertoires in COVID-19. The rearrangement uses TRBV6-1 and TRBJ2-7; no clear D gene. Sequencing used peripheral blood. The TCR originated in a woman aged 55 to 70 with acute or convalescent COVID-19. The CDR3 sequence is CASSEYYEQYV. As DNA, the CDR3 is TGTGCCAGCAGTGAGTATTACGAGCAGTACGTC.